This TCR beta chain comes out of a study of CXCR3-negative and CXCR3-positive naive CD8 T cells. The study, taken as a whole, reports: TRBV-TRBJ usage matched between naive CXCR3-negative and CXCR3-positive cells but not between memory cells. For CXCR3-positive naive cells, TRB CDR3s were more hydrophobic than those of CXCR3-negative naive cells. Memory CD8+ T cell repertoires were far less diverse than both naive subsets. Post-cryopreservation CXCR3 expression was partly diminished, and the bulk of assays employed fresh PBMCs.

A word on this clonotype: Its matching antigen is unknown.

Carrying UMI labels, the TRB cDNA libraries were prepared through 5' RACE. For each CDR3 protein, TCRdb gives one entry from its re-call of the 5' RACE reads, without DNA. This repertoire includes 100,000 to 150,000 distinct CDR3 sequences. The germline V gene has CDR1 MGHRA and CDR2 YSYEKL. This CDR3 is 15 amino acids long. The sample taken for sequencing was naive CXCR3- CD8+ T cells from blood. Subset meaning: CD45RO-CCR7+CD27+CD95- naive CD8+ T cells lacking CXCR3 (TNR3-). The chain recombines TRBV4-1 with TRBJ1-1; the TRBD1 assignment by TCRdb is unverifiable without DNA. The source of this sequence is a human donor in good health. Some clones in this sample may be carry-over from other donors' samples. The CDR3 sequence: CASTMGTGGNTEAFF.